Shown below are 8 T cell receptor beta chains from a single sample sequenced in a study of shared T cell receptors in the human thymus. The table came from immunoSEQ multiplex PCR; TCRdb's copy has only in-frame clones and leaves some out. The data show around 730,000 clones, approximately 83% seen once. These data were also filed under a second study, of human thymus T cells.

Material for sequencing was thymocytes. The receptors originated from a girl in the first two years of life with a congenital heart defect.

The V and J genes are TRBV6-1 and TRBJ1-1; no definite D call. This CDR3 has 14 amino acids. The V gene lost 6 bases and the J gene lost 8 bases, with 19 bases spanning the gap. Germline assignment: CDR1 MNHNS and CDR2 SASEGT. The CDR3 loop reads CASRNLASVREAFF. The CDR3 bases are TGTGCCAGCAGGAATTTGGCAAGTGTCAGGGAAGCTTTCTTT.

The chain employs TRBV5-4 and TRBJ2-4; D is uncertain. The ends were cut back, 4 bases at V and 3 bases at J, with 11 bases in the middle. This CDR3 region has 14 residues. The V gene's germline CDR1 is SGHNT and CDR2 YYREEE (reference sequence). In nucleotides, the CDR3 is TGTGCCAGCAGCGCACGAGGATACAAAAACATTCAGTACTTC. It translates to CASSARGYKNIQYF.

V gene TRBV28 combines with J gene TRBJ2-2; 8 nucleotides match TRBD1. Germline-derived CDR1 and CDR2 are MDHEN and SYDVKM. With V trimmed by 6 bases and J by 7 bases, 7 bases remained unmatched. The CDR3 runs 14 residues. The CDR3 sequence is CASRIRGRFGELFF. In DNA, the CDR3 is TGTGCCAGCAGAATCAGGGGGCGCTTCGGGGAGCTGTTTTTT.

The chain recombines TRBV5-1 with TRBJ1-2; no reliable D call. Germline V gives CDR1 SGHRS, CDR2 YFSETQ. The CDR3 has 14 residues. Between the trimmed V and J ends, which lost 0 bases and 2 bases, there was a span of 8 bases. As DNA, the CDR3 is TGCGCCAGCAGCTTGGCCACGGGGAACTATGGCTACACCTTC. This sequence encodes CASSLATGNYGYTF.

In this sample, this clone turned up a few times. This chain joins TRBV7-9 and TRBJ1-2; D gene unclear. The length of the CDR3 is 14 residues. Looked up from germline, CDR1 is SEHNR and CDR2 is FQNEAQ (reference sequence). Deletions cut 3 bases from V and 8 bases from J, with 16 bases between. CDR3 nucleotides: TGTGCCAGCAGCTTGGAGCGCTCCCCGGGGGGCTACACCTTC. Translated: CASSLERSPGGYTF. The full variable domain, rest sourced from reference TRBV7-9 and TRBJ1-2, is DTGVSQNPRHKITKRGQNVTFRCDPISEHNRLYWYRQTLGQGPEFLTYFQNEAQLEKSRLLSDRFSAERPKGSFSTLEIQRTEQGDSAMYLCASSLERSPGGYTFGSGTRLTVV.

The CDR3 region is CASSLDRGGQYF. The CDR3 region has the DNA TGTGCCAGCAGCTTAGATCGGGGGGGGCAGTACTTC. The chain has TRBV7-9 and TRBJ2-7, with 8 bases matching TRBD2. The V segment lost 1 base and the J segment 9 bases; nucleotides outside the gene matches: 2. The CDR3 is 12 amino acids. The germline V gene has CDR1 SEHNR and CDR2 FQNEAQ (reference sequence).

This chain joins TRBV5-1 and TRBJ2-7; 10 bases fit TRBD2. Germline CDR1 and CDR2: SGHRS and YFSETQ. V shed 3 bases, J shed 2 bases, and the junction held 8 bases outside the gene matches. The length of the CDR3 is 16 residues. CDR3 DNA sequence: TGCGCCAGCAGCTCCCCAAAGCGGGGGGGAGCCTACGAGCAGTACTTC. Translating it yields CASSSPKRGGAYEQYF.

CDR3 loop: CASSGKTRIYGYTF. CDR3 sequence (DNA): TGTGCCAGCAGTGGGAAGACAAGAATTTATGGCTACACCTTC. This chain joins TRBV6-1 and TRBJ1-2; D uncertain. Germline loops: CDR1 MNHNS, CDR2 SASEGT. V was shortened by 4 bases and J by 5 bases, with 14 bases between the two germline ends. This CDR3 has 14 residues.